This entry features one T cell receptor (beta chain) sequence. Its target is not known. The V and J ends lost 2 bases and 0 bases respectively, with 12 bases between them. CDR3 length equals 16 residues. Germline V gene data show CDR1 as SGHVS and CDR2 as FQNEAQ. The data were obtained in a study of cytomegalovirus exposure and HLA in healthy donors. In the study overall: It was reported in a later analysis that the 120 validation repertoires used the same platform as the roughly 700 first-cohort repertoires. Study-level results: In vitro confirmation showed a few CMV-associated chains to be CMV antigen specific. Researchers catalogued approximately 170 TCR beta chains as cytomegalovirus-associated.

The repertoire was sequenced with immunoSEQ multiplex PCR; TCRdb's copy has only in-frame clones and lacks some. This sample yields more than 45,000 clones, of which 89% are seen a single time; over 12% belongs to the top ten. V and J are TRBV7-8 and TRBJ2-3; TRBD2 is a possible D gene (6 bases). The receptor was isolated from a woman aged 18-30 years in good health and CMV-seronegative. Source material: PBMCs. CDR3 DNA: TGTGCCAGCAGCTTAAGGAGGGGCCTTAGCACAGATACGCAGTATTTT. It specifies CASSLRRGLSTDTQYF.